Shown below are 27 T cell receptor beta chains from a single sample sequenced in a study of T cell responses to AZD1222 COVID-19 vaccine. Method: immunoSEQ multiplex PCR; TCRdb's copy keeps in-frame clones and lacks some. The top ten clones hold 3.3% of a sample with about 100,000 clones, around nine tenths of them seen once. The source material was peripheral blood, sampled on day 0 of AZD1222 vaccination. All receptors derive from an adult in good health.

The V gene is TRBV18, the J gene TRBJ2-1, with 10 bases that match TRBD2. The CDR3 extends over 15 amino acids. The V and J ends lost 6 bases and 5 bases, in that order; junction bases with no gene match: 7. Germline V CDR1 and CDR2: KGHSH, LQKENI. CDR3 nucleotide sequence: TGTGCCAGCTCCCAACTACTAGCGGGGCACAATGAGCAGTTCTTC. Encoded protein: CASSQLLAGHNEQFF.

The chain has TRBV5-1 and TRBJ2-5; D may be TRBD1 (5 bases). The CDR3 runs 13 residues. The V gene lost 1 base and the J gene lost 7 bases, with 11 bases spanning the gap. Germline values: CDR1 SGHRS, CDR2 YFSETQ. CDR3 nucleotide sequence: TGCGCCAGCAGCTTGACAGGAGATCGGACCCAGTACTTC. Translation: CASSLTGDRTQYF.

DNA of the CDR3: TGTGCCAGCAGCCTCACCCCTGGACAGAACTATGGCTACACCTTC. This translates into CASSLTPGQNYGYTF. This chain connects TRBV11-2 to TRBJ1-2, with TRBD1 as a possible D gene (6 bases). The V gene's germline CDR1 is SGHAT and CDR2 FQNNGV. This CDR3 contains 15 residues. The germline V and J ends were trimmed by 5 bases and 2 bases, with 15 bases remaining between them.

The J gene is TRBJ1-2, the V gene TRBV28; TRBD1 is a possible D gene (5 bases). The CDR3 contains 15 residues. V was shortened by 6 bases and J by 4 bases, with 18 bases between the two germline ends. Germline assignment: CDR1 MDHEN and CDR2 SYDVKM. Here the CDR3 reads CASRGGFQGTYGYTF. The DNA for the CDR3 is TGTGCCAGCAGGGGGGGTTTCCAGGGTACCTATGGCTACACCTTC.

About this clone itself: Other DNA sequences within the sample encode an identical CDR3. V usage is TRBV19 and J usage is TRBJ1-6, with D unresolved. Trimming pared 7 bases from V and 0 bases from J, leaving 10 bases between. Germline CDR1 reads LNHDA; CDR2 reads SQIVND (reference sequence). The CDR3 has 15 residues. The CDR3 DNA follows: TGTGCCAGTATGGGTCGGAGCTCCTATAATTCACCCCTCCACTTT. It yields the protein CASMGRSSYNSPLHF.

J is TRBJ1-2 and V is TRBV2, with D possibly being TRBD1 (5 bases). In germline, CDR1 is SNHLY, CDR2 FYNNEI. The CDR3 spans 12 residues. Trimming cost V 2 bases and J 8 bases, with 9 bases left between them. In DNA, the CDR3 is TGTGCCAGCAGTGAATTGGGGGGAGGCTACACCTTC. This codes for CASSELGGGYTF. Complete variable domain (other parts from reference TRBV2 and TRBJ1-2): EPEVTQTPSHQVTQMGQEVILRCVPISNHLYFYWYRQILGQKVEFLVSFYNNEISEKSEIFDDQFSVERPDGSNFTLKIRSTKLEDSAMYFCASSELGGGYTFGSGTRLTVV.

CDR3 protein: CASSRDSADTQYF. The CDR3 DNA reads TGTGCCAGCAGCCGGGACTCGGCAGATACGCAGTATTTT. This chain uses TRBV7-2 with TRBJ2-3; TRBD2 might be the D (6 bases). Germline assignment: CDR1 SGHTA and CDR2 FQGNSA. The CDR3 is made up of 13 amino acids. V lost 5 bases and J 4 bases, leaving 10 bases between the germline ends.

The genes are TRBV11-2 and TRBJ2-3; 7 bases agree with TRBD1. Germline CDR1 and CDR2: SGHAT and FQNNGV. V gave up 0 bases and J gave up 9 bases; unmatched junction bases: 12. The CDR3 loop spans 16 amino acids. For the CDR3, the DNA is TGTGCCAGCAGCTTAGATGTGACAGGGTTTTTCCTCACGCAGTATTTT. Its protein is CASSLDVTGFFLTQYF.

This CDR3 reads CASSGPLGSPLHF. The CDR3 DNA sequence: TGTGCCAGCAGTGGCCCCCTCGGCTCACCCCTCCACTTT. The V gene is TRBV12-3 or TRBV12-4, the J gene TRBJ1-6; no clear D. The length of the CDR3 is 13 residues. The V gene lost 5 bases and the J gene lost 10 bases, with 12 bases spanning the gap.

Comments on this clone: At one end, the junction sequence differs from germline, possibly due to a read error. The rearrangement joins TRBV2 to TRBJ2-3, with D unresolved. Per germline, CDR1 SNHLY and CDR2 FYNNEI. The length of the CDR3 is 14 residues. The CDR3 loop is CASREVPRADTQYF. The DNA for the CDR3 is TGTGCCAGCAGGGAAGTCCCTCGAGCAGATACGCAGTATTTT. Together with reference TRBV2 and TRBJ2-3, the CDR3 gives the full variable domain: EPEVTQTPSHQVTQMGQEVILRCVPISNHLYFYWYRQILGQKVEFLVSFYNNEISEKSEIFDDQFSVERPDGSNFTLKIRSTKLEDSAMYFCASREVPRADTQYFGPGTRLTVL.

This rearrangement joins TRBV28 to TRBJ2-1; D unclear. Germline CDR1 MDHEN, CDR2 SYDVKM. This CDR3 is built from 16 residues. Trimming removed 7 bases at V and 7 bases at J, with 23 bases between. The CDR3: CASNPYLGPSQNEQFF. The CDR3 DNA reads TGTGCCAGCAACCCTTATCTAGGGCCCTCCCAGAATGAGCAGTTCTTC.

This clone occurred once. The V call is TRBV5-4, the J call TRBJ2-7; D not resolved. Trimming cost V 2 bases and J 2 bases, with 5 bases left between them. This CDR3 contains 12 residues. Germline loops: CDR1 SGHNT, CDR2 YYREEE (reference sequence). CDR3 nucleotide sequence: TGTGCCAGCAGCTTTAACGCCTACGAGCAGTACTTC. This encodes CASSFNAYEQYF.

The chain couples TRBV6-6 to TRBJ2-5; D gene ambiguous. CDR3 length: 12 residues. CDR1 is MNHNY and CDR2 is SVGAGI in the germline V gene (reference sequence). V dropped 2 bases and J dropped 3 bases, with 4 bases sitting between them. CDR3 region: CASSYTEETQYF. The CDR3, as DNA: TGTGCCAGCAGTTACACCGAAGAGACCCAGTACTTC.

V usage is TRBV12-3 or TRBV12-4 and J usage is TRBJ1-1, with D possibly TRBD1 on 6 matching bases. Trimming stripped 6 bases from V and 4 bases from J, with 12 bases between. The CDR3 is 13 amino acids. CDR3 nucleotide sequence: TGTGCCAGCAGGCCTACAGGGCCCACTGAAGCTTTCTTT. It codes for CASRPTGPTEAFF.

J is TRBJ1-2 and V is TRBV18; no clear D gene. This CDR3 spans 15 amino acids. The ends were cut back, 3 bases at V and 4 bases at J, with 15 bases in the middle. Germline V gives CDR1 KGHSH, CDR2 LQKENI. The CDR3 region has the DNA TGTGCCAGCTCACCGCGTCTGGAATCGGTCTATGGCTACACCTTC. This translates into CASSPRLESVYGYTF.

This clone was picked up a small number of times. This sequence joins TRBV5-1 and TRBJ1-1; 8 bases map to TRBD1. The CDR3 runs 14 residues. Germline V gene data show CDR1 as SGHRS and CDR2 as YFSETQ. Germline trimming cut 5 bases from V and 4 bases from J; bases unmatched to any gene: 7. The CDR3 loop is CASRTETGGTEAFF. In nucleotides, the CDR3 is TGCGCCAGCAGGACCGAAACAGGGGGCACTGAAGCTTTCTTT.

The chain uses TRBV25-1 and TRBJ1-1; D unclear. The germline V gene encodes CDR1 MGHDK and CDR2 SYGVNS. The V gene lost 5 bases and the J gene lost 0 bases, with 10 bases spanning the gap. CDR3 length: 14 residues. CDR3 region: CASSPVGVNTEAFF. As DNA, the CDR3 is TGTGCCAGCAGTCCCGTTGGAGTGAACACTGAAGCTTTCTTT.

Only one count was recorded for this clone. The CDR3 coding sequence is TGTGCCAGCAGCTTAACTTGGACAAGTAACACTGAAGCTTTCTTT. It codes for CASSLTWTSNTEAFF. The V and J genes are TRBV7-3 and TRBJ1-1; TRBD1 is a possible D gene (5 bases). V gave up 0 bases and J gave up 2 bases, with 10 bases separating them. The CDR3 has 15 amino acids. CDR1 SGHTA and CDR2 FQGTGA come from the germline V gene. Drawing the rest from reference TRBV7-3 and TRBJ1-1, the complete variable domain is GAGVSQTPSNKVTEKGKYVELRCDPISGHTALYWYRQSLGQGPEFLIYFQGTGAADDSGLPNDRFFAVRPEGSVSTLKIQRTERGDSAVYLCASSLTWTSNTEAFFGQGTRLTVV.

The chain joins TRBV5-1 to TRBJ2-2; D not resolved. CDR3 length equals 11 residues. The V and J ends lost 3 bases and 10 bases respectively, with 7 bases between them. Germline V gene data show CDR1 as SGHRS and CDR2 as YFSETQ. CDR3 sequence reads: CASSWREELFF. DNA for the CDR3: TGCGCCAGCAGCTGGCGAGAGGAGCTGTTTTTT.

The gene calls are TRBV7-8 and TRBJ2-1, with 12 bases matching TRBD2. CDR3 length: 16 amino acids. Per the germline V gene, CDR1 is SGHVS and CDR2 is FQNEAQ. V gave up 4 bases and J gave up 4 bases; unmatched junction bases: 5. As DNA, the CDR3 is TGTGCCAGCAGCTCCGGACTAGCGGGGCCATACAATGAGCAGTTCTTC. Translated, it gives CASSSGLAGPYNEQFF.

This chain connects TRBV19 to TRBJ1-2; TRBD1 aligns across 11 bases. Germline loops: CDR1 LNHDA, CDR2 SQIVND (reference sequence). Trimming cost V 5 bases and J 3 bases; bases outside gene matches: 5. The CDR3 loop spans 15 amino acids. Here the CDR3 reads CASSPGTGGYYGYTF. Written as DNA, the CDR3 is TGTGCCAGTAGTCCCGGGACAGGGGGGTACTATGGCTACACCTTC.

The chain employs TRBV9 and TRBJ1-2, with unresolved D. CDR3 length: 13 amino acids. Germline-derived CDR1 and CDR2 are SGDLS and YYNGEE. V lost 5 bases and J lost 5, with 13 bases in between. The CDR3 bases are TGTGCCAGCAGTCGACCCCCACTATATGGCTACACCTTC. Translating it yields CASSRPPLYGYTF.

This clone showed up just once. This chain uses TRBV5-1 with TRBJ1-2; no definite D call. The length of the CDR3 is 14 residues. V was cut by 0 bases and J by 4 bases, with 10 bases left in between. CDR1 and CDR2 (germline): SGHRS, YFSETQ. The CDR3 region has the DNA TGCGCCAGCAGCTTGGGTTCCGGCAGCTATGGCTACACCTTC. Translated, it gives CASSLGSGSYGYTF. Full variable domain (missing parts from reference TRBV5-1 and TRBJ1-2): KAGVTQTPRYLIKTRGQQVTLSCSPISGHRSVSWYQQTPGQGLQFLFEYFSETQRNKGNFPGRFSGRQFSNSRSEMNVSTLELGDSALYLCASSLGSGSYGYTFGSGTRLTVV.

The chain is built from TRBV19 and TRBJ2-7, with D tentatively TRBD2 (5 bases). CDR3 length: 13 residues. V lost 2 bases and J 4 bases, leaving 9 bases between the germline ends. The germline gives CDR1 LNHDA, CDR2 SQIVND (reference sequence). The CDR3 protein is CASSIYSGYEQYF. CDR3 bases: TGTGCCAGTAGTATATATTCGGGATACGAGCAGTACTTC.

The chain combines TRBV7-2 with TRBJ1-4; the D gene is possibly TRBD1 (5 bases). Germline CDR1 is SGHTA and CDR2 is FQGNSA. This CDR3 is built from 13 residues. V dropped 4 bases and J dropped 7 bases, with 10 bases sitting between them. Written as DNA, the CDR3 is TGTGCCAGCAGCTCTAGACAGATTGAAAAACTGTTTTTT. It specifies CASSSRQIEKLFF.

V usage is TRBV4-3 and J usage is TRBJ2-1; TRBD2 might be the D (6 bases). Between the trimmed V and J ends, which lost 5 bases and 3 bases, there was a span of 17 bases. The CDR3 totals 16 residues. Germline V gives CDR1 LGHNA, CDR2 YSLEER. The CDR3 protein is CASSINRDSNYNEQFF. CDR3 nucleotide sequence: TGCGCCAGCAGCATTAACCGGGACTCAAACTACAATGAGCAGTTCTTC.

This clone showed up just once. The J gene is TRBJ1-5, the V gene TRBV6-2 or TRBV6-3, with D hard to call. V shed 5 bases and J shed 2 bases, with 19 bases lying between them. This CDR3 is 17 amino acids long. Germline lookup yields CDR1 MNHEY and CDR2 SVGEGT. Written as DNA, the CDR3 is TGTGCCAGCAGTCCCGCCCCTGCAGGATTGGGCAATCAGCCCCAGCATTTT. This translates into CASSPAPAGLGNQPQHF.